The entry that follows covers one TCR beta chain sequence. Its cognate antigen has yet to be identified. Base qualities are not recorded, but no much larger clone differs from it by a single base. This sample was taken from a study of T cell responses to AZD1222 COVID-19 vaccine (dated by TCRdb to 2020 to 2023). In the study overall: AZD1222 recipients whose second dose came at about 4 weeks and those whose second dose came at about 12 weeks were combined into one group, since spike-specific TCR depth and breadth did not differ between the two schedules. Enrollment into the trials was organized by age into subgroups of 18-55, 56-69 and 70-plus years, and those subgroups contained about 160, 30 and 59 TCR-sequenced participants, respectively. TCR sequencing was performed for over 230 trial participants, of whom about 200 were given two doses of AZD1222 and some 26 were given two doses of MenACWY control vaccine. The paper as a whole reports these results and caveats: Nearly half of unique spike-specific TCRs reportedly recognized epitopes outside regions mutated in the B.1.351 and B.1.1.7 variants. No day 14 peak-response samples were available, so repertoires were characterized only after the peak T cell response. The whole spike protein was spanned by vaccine-associated CD4 TCRs, and dominant responses were seen in regions 160-218 and 743-854. The 56-69-year group was small, and its depth increase did not reach significance, likely because of low power. Participants were mostly white British, with more females than males. The authors suggested clonal diversity may have been underestimated. Conclusions about previously exposed vaccinees are limited because only five to seven AZD1222 recipients were SARS-CoV-2 seropositive at baseline. Spike-specific TCR breadth and depth rose significantly after two AZD1222 doses compared with day 0 and with MenACWY recipients.

Sample time point, as interpreted from the label and publication: baseline before first vaccination. Vaccinee samples came from UK trials COV001 and COV002, including a single-blind randomized controlled phase 2/3 trial of AZD1222 (ChAdOx1 nCoV-19) in healthy adults. Trial participant PBMC samples were collected at day 0 and day 28 after the second dose for TCRbeta chain sequencing. The CDR3 regions of human TCRbeta chains were analyzed by immunosequencing. As for how the authors treated the data: TCRs in the repertoires were compared against a reference library of SARS-CoV-2-specific TCRs that had been generated with the MIRA antigen-specificity platform. Breadth was defined as the fraction of unique TCRs that were SARS-CoV-2-associated. Depth was defined as the fraction of total T cells that were SARS-CoV-2-associated. Each spike-specific TCR was assigned to its reactive spike region and to a CD4 or CD8 class using the MIRA data. Log10-transformed breadth and depth values were compared by one-way ANOVA with Sidak's multiple comparisons tests. This immuneACCESS table, as held by TCRdb, lists in-frame sequences with V and J called but not all clones. Of the missing ones, under half trace to an unresolved V gene in checked studies; the others have no known cause. V and J calls and clone size follow that table, whereas D and trimming were derived from the DNA. The sample records 110,000 to 150,000 clones, around 89% of which are singletons. Together, the top ten hold 4.7% of the sample.

This sequence was found in an adult in good health. The material was peripheral blood, obtained on day 0 of AZD1222 vaccination.

In nucleotide form, the sequence is TGTGCCAGCAGCCCAAAGAGCTCTGGAAACACCATATATTTT. Translation gives CASSPKSSGNTIYF. The chain was built from TRBV5-6 and TRBJ1-3; the D segment cannot be called with confidence. Per the germline V gene, SGHDT is the CDR1 and YYEEEE is the CDR2. The germline ends are 8 bases apart after V is trimmed by 4 bases and J by 0 bases. There are 14 amino acids in the CDR3, from cysteine to phenylalanine inclusive. Solely the CDR3 DNA is kept, with 42 bases framed from the first base.